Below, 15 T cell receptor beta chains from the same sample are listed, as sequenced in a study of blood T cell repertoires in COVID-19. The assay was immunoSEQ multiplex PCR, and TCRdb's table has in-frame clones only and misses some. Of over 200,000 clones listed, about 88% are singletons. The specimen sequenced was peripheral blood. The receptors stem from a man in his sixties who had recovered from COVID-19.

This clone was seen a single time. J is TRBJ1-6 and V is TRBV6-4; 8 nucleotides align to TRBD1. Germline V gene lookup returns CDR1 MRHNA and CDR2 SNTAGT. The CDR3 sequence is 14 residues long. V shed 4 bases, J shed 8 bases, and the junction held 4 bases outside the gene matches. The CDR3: CASSALQGDSPLHF. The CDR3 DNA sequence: TGTGCCAGCAGTGCCTTACAGGGGGATTCACCCCTCCACTTT.

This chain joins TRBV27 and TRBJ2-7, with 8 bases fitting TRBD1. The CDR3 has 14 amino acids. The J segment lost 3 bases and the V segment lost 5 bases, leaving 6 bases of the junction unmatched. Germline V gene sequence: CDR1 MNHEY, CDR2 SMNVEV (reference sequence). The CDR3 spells CASSLLGTGYEQYF. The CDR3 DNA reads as TGTGCCAGCAGTCTTCTTGGGACAGGCTACGAGCAGTACTTC.

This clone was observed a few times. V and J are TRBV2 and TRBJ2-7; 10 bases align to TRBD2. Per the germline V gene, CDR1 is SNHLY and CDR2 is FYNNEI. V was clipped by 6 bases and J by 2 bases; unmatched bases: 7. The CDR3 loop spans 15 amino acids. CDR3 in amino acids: CASRAGTSVTYEQYF. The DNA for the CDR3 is TGTGCCAGCAGGGCTGGGACTAGCGTAACCTACGAGCAGTACTTC.

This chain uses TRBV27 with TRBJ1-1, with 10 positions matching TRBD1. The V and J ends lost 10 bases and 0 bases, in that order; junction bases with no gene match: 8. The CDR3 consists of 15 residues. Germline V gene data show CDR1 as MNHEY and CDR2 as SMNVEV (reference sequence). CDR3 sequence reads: CATVTGGGMNTEAFF. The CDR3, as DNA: TGTGCCACCGTGACAGGGGGCGGCATGAACACTGAAGCTTTCTTT.

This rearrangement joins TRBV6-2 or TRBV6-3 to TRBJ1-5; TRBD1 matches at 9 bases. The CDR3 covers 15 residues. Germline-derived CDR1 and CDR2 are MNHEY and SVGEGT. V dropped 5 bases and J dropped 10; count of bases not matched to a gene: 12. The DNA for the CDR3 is TGTGCCAGCAGTCGGACAGGGGAAAGATTCTCACCCCAGCATTTT. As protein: CASSRTGERFSPQHF.

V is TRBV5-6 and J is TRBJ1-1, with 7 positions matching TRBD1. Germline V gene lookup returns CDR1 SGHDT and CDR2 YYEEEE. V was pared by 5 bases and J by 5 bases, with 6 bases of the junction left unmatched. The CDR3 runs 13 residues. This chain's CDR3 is CASRRQGWTEAFF. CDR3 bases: TGTGCCAGCAGACGACAGGGTTGGACTGAAGCTTTCTTT.

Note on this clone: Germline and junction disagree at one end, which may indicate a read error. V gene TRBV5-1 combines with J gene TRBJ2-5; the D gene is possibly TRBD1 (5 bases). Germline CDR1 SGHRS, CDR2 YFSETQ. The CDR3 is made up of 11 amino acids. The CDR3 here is CASSLGQGWNF. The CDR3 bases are TGCGCCAGCAGCTTGGGTCAGGGATGGAACTTC.

CDR3 amino acids: CASTQVGSWLEQYF. Written as DNA, the CDR3 is TGTGCCAGCACCCAAGTCGGGTCCTGGCTCGAGCAGTACTTC. V is TRBV11-2 and J is TRBJ2-7; no clear D. Trimming removed 7 bases from V and 6 bases from J, with 19 bases in between. Germline V lookup: CDR1 SGHAT, CDR2 FQNNGV. CDR3 size: 14 residues.

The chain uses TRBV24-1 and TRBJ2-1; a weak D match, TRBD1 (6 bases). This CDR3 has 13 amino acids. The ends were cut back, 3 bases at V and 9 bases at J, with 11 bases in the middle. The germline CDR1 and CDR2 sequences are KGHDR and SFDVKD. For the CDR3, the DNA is TGTGCCACCAGTGATGATATCAGGGGTGAGCAGTTCTTC. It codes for CATSDDIRGEQFF.

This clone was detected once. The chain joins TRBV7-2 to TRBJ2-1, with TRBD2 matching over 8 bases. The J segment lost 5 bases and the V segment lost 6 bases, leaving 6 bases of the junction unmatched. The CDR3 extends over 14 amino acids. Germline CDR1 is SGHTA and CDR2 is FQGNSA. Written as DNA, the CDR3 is TGTGCCAGCAGTGACGGGGGGGCCCACAATGAGCAGTTCTTC. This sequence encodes CASSDGGAHNEQFF.

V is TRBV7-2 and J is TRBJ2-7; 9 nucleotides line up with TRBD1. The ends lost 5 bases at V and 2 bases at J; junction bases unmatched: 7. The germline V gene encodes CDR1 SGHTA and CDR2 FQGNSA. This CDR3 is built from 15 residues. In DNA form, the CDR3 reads TGTGCCAGCAGCCGCCGGGACAGGGCTCCCTACGAGCAGTACTTC. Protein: CASSRRDRAPYEQYF.

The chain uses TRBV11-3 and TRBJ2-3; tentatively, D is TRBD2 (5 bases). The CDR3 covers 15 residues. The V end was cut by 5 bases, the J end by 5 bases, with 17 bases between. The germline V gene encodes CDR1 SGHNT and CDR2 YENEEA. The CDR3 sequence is CASSQGGGLGDTQYF. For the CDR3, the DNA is TGTGCCAGCAGCCAAGGAGGCGGGTTGGGAGATACGCAGTATTTT.

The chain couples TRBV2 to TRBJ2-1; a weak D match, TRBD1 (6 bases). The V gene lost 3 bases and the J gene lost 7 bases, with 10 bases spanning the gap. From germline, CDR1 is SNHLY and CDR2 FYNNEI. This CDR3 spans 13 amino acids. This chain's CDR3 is CASSDRGLNEQFF. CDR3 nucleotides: TGTGCCAGCAGTGACAGGGGCCTTAATGAGCAGTTCTTC.

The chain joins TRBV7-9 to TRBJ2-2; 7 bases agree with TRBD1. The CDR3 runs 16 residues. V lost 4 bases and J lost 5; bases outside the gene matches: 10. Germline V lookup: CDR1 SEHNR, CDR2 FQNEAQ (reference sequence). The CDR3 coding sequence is TGTGCCAGCAGCTCCCGCCCGGACAGGATTACCGGGGAGCTGTTTTTT. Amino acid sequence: CASSSRPDRITGELFF.

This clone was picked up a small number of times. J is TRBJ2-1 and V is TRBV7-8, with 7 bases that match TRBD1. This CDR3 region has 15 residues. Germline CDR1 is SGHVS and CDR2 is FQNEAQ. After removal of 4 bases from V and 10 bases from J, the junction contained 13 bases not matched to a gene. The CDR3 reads CASSSRPSGGREQFF. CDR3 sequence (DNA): TGTGCCAGCAGCTCTCGACCCTCAGGGGGTAGGGAGCAGTTCTTC.